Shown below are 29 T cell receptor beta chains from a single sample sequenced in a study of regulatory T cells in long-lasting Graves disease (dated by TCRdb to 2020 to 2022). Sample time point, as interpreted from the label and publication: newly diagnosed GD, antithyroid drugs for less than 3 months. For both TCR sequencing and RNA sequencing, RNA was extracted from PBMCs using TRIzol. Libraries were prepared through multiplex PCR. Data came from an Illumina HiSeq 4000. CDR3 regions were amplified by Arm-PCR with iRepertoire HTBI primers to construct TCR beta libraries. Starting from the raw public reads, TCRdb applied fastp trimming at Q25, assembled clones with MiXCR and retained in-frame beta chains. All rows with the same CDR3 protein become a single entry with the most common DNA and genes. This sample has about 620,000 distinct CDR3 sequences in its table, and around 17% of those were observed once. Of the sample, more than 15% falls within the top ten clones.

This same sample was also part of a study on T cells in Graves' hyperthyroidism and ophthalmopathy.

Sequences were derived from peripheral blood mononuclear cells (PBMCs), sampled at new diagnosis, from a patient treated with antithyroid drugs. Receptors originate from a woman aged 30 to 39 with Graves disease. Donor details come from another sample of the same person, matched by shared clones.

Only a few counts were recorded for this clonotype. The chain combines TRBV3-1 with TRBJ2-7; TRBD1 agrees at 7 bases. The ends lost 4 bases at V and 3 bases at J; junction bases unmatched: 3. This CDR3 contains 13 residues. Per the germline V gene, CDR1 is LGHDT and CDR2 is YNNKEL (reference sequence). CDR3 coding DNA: TGTGCCAGCAGCCGGGCAGGGGGCTACGAGCAGTACTTC. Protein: CASSRAGGYEQYF.

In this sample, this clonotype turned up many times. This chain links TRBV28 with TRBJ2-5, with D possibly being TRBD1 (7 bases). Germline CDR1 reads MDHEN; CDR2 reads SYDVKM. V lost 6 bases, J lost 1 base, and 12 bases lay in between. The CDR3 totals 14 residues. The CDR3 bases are TGTGCCAGCAGGGGGGGACAGATCCAAGAGACCCAGTACTTC. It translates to CASRGGQIQETQYF.

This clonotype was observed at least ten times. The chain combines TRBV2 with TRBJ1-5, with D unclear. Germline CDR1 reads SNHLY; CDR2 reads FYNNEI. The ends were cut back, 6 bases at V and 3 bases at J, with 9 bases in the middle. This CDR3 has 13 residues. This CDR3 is CASSGSNNQPQHF. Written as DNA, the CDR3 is TGTGCCAGCAGCGGGAGCAACAATCAGCCCCAGCATTTT. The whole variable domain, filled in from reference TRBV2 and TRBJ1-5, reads EPEVTQTPSHQVTQMGQEVILRCVPISNHLYFYWYRQILGQKVEFLVSFYNNEISEKSEIFDDQFSVERPDGSNFTLKIRSTKLEDSAMYFCASSGSNNQPQHFGDGTRLSIL.

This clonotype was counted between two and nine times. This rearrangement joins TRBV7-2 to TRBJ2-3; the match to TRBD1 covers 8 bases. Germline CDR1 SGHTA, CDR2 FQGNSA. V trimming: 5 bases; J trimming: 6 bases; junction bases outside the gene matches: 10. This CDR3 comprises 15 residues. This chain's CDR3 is CASSGQGWRVDTQYF. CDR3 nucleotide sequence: TGTGCCAGCAGCGGACAGGGATGGCGGGTTGATACGCAGTATTTT.

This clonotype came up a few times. CDR3 DNA: TGCAGTGCTATATCCCCCACTGAAGCTTTCTTT. It encodes CSAISPTEAFF. The chain links TRBV20-1 to TRBJ1-1; D unresolved. Germline CDR1 DFQATT, CDR2 SNEGSKA (reference sequence). V was pared by 4 bases and J by 4 bases, with 7 bases between. The CDR3 is 11 residues long.

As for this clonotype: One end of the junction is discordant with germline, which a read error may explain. CDR3 in DNA: TGTGCCAGCAGTTTTTCAGGGGGCAGGGTTACCGAGGAGCTGTTTTTT. Its translation: CASSFSGGRVTEELFF. This chain joins TRBV12-3 or TRBV12-4 and TRBJ2-2; 8 bases align to TRBD1. This CDR3 has 16 residues.

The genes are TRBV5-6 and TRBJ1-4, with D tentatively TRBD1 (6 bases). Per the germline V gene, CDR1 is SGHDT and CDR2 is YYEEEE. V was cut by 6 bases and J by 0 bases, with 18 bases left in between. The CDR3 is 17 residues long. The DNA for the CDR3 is TGTGCCAGCACTGAATTGGGGGCCCCGGCAACTAATGAAAAACTGTTTTTT. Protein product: CASTELGAPATNEKLFF.

CDR3 DNA: TGTGCCAGCAGCGTAGTGGTCACCACGAACACTGAAGCTTTCTTT. Its protein is CASSVVVTTNTEAFF. This chain links TRBV9 with TRBJ1-1; no reliable D call. Germline V gene lookup returns CDR1 SGDLS and CDR2 YYNGEE. The V end lost 0 bases, the J end lost 1 base, and 10 bases lay between the germline ends. The CDR3 loop spans 15 amino acids. Supplemented by reference TRBV9 and TRBJ1-1, the full variable domain reads DSGVTQTPKHLITATGQRVTLRCSPRSGDLSVYWYQQSLDQGLQFLIQYYNGEERAKGNILERFSAQQFPDLHSELNLSSLELGDSALYFCASSVVVTTNTEAFFGQGTRLTVV.

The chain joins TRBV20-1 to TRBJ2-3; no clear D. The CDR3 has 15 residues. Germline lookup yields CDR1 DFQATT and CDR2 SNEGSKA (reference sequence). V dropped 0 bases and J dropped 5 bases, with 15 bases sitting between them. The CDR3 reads CSARDGAEGIDTQYF. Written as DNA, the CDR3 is TGCAGTGCTAGAGACGGTGCGGAAGGGATAGATACGCAGTATTTT.

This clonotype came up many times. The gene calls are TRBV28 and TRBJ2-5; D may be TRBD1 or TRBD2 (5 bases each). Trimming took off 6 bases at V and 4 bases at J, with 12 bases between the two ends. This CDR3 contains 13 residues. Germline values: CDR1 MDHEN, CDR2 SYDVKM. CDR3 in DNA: TGTGCCAGCAGGTCGGGTGGGGGAGAGACCCAGTACTTC. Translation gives CASRSGGGETQYF.

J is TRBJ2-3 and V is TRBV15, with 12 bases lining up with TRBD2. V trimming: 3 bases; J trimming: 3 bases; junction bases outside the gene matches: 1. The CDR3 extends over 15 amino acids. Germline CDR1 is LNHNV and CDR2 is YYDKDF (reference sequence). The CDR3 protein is CATSRLAGGTDTQYF. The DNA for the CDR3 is TGTGCCACCAGCAGGCTAGCGGGAGGGACAGATACGCAGTATTTT.

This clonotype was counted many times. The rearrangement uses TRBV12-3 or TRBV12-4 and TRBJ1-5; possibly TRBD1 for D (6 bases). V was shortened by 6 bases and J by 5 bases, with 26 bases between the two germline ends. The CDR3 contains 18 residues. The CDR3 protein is CASSDQKHSGTHYQPQHF. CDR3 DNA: TGTGCCAGCAGCGATCAGAAGCATTCCGGGACACACTATCAGCCCCAGCATTTT.

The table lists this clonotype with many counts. The CDR3: CASSLNTFNQPQHF. The CDR3 nucleotides are TGTGCCAGCAGTTTAAACACCTTCAATCAGCCCCAGCATTTT. The chain uses TRBV27 and TRBJ1-5, with D hard to call. This CDR3 is 14 amino acids long. V lost 2 bases to trimming and J lost 3 bases, with 8 bases between them. Germline loops: CDR1 MNHEY, CDR2 SMNVEV (reference sequence).

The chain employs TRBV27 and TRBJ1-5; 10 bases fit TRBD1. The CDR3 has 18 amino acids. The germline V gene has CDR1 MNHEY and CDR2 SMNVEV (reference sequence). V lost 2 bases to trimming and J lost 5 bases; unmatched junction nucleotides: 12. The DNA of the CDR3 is TGTGCCAGCAGTTTAACGCTAAACCGGGACAGGGGTGATCAGCCCCAGCATTTT. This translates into CASSLTLNRDRGDQPQHF.

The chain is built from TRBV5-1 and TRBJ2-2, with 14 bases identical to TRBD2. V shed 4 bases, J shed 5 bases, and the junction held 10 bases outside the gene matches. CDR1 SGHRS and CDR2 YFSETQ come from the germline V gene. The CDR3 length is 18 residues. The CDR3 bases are TGCGCCAGCAGCCCGCAGGGACTAGCGGGAGCGGGGACCGGGGAGCTGTTTTTT. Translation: CASSPQGLAGAGTGELFF.

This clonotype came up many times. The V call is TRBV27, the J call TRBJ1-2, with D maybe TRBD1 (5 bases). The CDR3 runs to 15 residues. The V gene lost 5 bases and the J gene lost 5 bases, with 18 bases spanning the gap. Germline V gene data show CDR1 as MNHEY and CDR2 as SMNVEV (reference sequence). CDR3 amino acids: CASSPLRGTQYGYTF. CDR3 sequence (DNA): TGTGCCAGCAGTCCCCTTCGGGGGACCCAGTATGGCTACACCTTC.

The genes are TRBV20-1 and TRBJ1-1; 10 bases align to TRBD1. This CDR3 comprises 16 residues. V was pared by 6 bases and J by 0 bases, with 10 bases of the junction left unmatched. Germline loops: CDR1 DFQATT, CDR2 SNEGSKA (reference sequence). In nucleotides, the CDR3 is TGCAGTGCCCCATCCCCCGGGACAGGGGTGAACACTGAAGCTTTCTTT. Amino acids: CSAPSPGTGVNTEAFF.

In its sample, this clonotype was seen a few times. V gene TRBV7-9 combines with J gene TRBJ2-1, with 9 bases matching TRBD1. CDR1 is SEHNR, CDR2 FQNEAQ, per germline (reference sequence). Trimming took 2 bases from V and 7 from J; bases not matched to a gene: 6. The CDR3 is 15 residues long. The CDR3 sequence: CASSLHRQGENEQFF. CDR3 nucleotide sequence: TGTGCCAGCAGCTTACACCGACAGGGGGAGAATGAGCAGTTCTTC. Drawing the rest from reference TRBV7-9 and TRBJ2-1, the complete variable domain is DTGVSQNPRHKITKRGQNVTFRCDPISEHNRLYWYRQTLGQGPEFLTYFQNEAQLEKSRLLSDRFSAERPKGSFSTLEIQRTEQGDSAMYLCASSLHRQGENEQFFGPGTRLTVL.

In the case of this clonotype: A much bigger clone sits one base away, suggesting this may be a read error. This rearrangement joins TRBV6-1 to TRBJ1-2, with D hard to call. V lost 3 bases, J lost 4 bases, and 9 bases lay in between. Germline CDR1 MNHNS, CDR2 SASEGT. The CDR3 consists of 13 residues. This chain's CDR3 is CASSESMGYGYTF. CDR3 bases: TGTGCCAGCAGTGAGTCGATGGGCTATGGCTACACCTTC.

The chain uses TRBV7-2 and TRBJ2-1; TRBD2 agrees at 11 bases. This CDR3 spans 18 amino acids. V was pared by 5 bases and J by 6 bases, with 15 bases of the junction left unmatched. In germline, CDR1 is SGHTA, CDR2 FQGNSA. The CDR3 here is CASSPDLSLAGGGNEQFF. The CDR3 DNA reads TGTGCCAGCAGCCCGGATCTCTCCCTAGCGGGAGGTGGCAATGAGCAGTTCTTC.

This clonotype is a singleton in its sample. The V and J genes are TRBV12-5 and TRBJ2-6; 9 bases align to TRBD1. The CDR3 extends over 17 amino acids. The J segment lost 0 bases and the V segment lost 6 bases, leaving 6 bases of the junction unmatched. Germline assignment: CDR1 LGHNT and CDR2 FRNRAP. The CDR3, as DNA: TGTGCTAGTGGCTGGGACAGGGACCTCTCTGGGGCCAACGTCCTGACTTTC. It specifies CASGWDRDLSGANVLTF.

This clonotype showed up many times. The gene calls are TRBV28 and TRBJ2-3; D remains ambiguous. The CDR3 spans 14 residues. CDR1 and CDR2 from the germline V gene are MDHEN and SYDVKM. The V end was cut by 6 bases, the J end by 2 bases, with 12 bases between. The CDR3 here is CASRFSRNTDTQYF. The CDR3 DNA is TGTGCCAGCAGATTTTCGCGAAACACAGATACGCAGTATTTT.

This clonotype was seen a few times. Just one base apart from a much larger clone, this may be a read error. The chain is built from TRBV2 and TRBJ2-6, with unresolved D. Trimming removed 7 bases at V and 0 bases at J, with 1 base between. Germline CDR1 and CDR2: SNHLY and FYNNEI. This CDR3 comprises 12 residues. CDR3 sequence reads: CASNSGANVLTF. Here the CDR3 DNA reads TGTGCCAGCAACTCTGGGGCCAACGTCCTGACTTTC.

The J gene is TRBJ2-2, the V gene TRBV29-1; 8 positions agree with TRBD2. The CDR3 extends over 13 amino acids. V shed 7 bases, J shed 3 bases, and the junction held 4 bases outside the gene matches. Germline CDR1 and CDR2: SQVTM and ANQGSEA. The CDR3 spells CSAGGPDTGELFF. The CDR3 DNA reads TGCAGCGCGGGGGGGCCGGACACCGGGGAGCTGTTTTTT.

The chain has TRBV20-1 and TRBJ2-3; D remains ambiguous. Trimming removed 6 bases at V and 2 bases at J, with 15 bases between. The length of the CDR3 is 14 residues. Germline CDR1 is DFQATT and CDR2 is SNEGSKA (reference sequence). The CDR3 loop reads CSARPAKNTDTQYF. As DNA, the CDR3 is TGCAGTGCAAGACCAGCGAAGAACACAGATACGCAGTATTTT.

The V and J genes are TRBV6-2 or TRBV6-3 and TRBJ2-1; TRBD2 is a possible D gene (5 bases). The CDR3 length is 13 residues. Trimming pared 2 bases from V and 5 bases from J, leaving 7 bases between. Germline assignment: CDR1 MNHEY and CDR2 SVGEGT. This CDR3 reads CASSYGENNEQFF. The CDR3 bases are TGTGCCAGCAGTTACGGGGAGAACAATGAGCAGTTCTTC.

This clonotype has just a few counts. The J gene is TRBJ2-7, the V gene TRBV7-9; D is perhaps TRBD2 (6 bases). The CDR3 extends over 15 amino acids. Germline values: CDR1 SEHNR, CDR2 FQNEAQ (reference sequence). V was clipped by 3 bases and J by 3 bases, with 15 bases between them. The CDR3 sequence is CASSFLGSGGYEQYF. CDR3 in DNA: TGTGCCAGCAGCTTTCTGGGTAGCGGAGGCTACGAGCAGTACTTC.

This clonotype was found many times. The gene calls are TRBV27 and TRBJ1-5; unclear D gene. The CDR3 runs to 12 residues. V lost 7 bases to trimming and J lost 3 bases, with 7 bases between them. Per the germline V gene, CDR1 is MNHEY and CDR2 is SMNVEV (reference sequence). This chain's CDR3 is CASNDPNQPQHF. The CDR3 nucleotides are TGTGCCAGCAACGACCCCAATCAGCCCCAGCATTTT.

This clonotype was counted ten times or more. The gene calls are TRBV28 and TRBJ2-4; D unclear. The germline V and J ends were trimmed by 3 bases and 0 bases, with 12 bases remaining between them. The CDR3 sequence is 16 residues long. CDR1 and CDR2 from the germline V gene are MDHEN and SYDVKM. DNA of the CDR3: TGTGCCAGCAGTTTCCCCTTCGGGTTAGCCAAAAACATTCAGTACTTC. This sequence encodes CASSFPFGLAKNIQYF.